The clone carrying this T cell receptor beta chain was recorded only once. Its antigen is not identified. This specimen belongs to a study of breast tumors, draining lymph nodes, adjacent tissues. Points from the study as a whole: Findings are consistent with lymph node origin and intratumoral expansion of most tumor T cells. Tumor repertoires ranked between lymph nodes and nontumor tissue in diversity, with V and J gene preferences. Tumor and nontumor repertoires were significantly more similar in luminal-like than in basal-like breast cancer. That most tumor T cells come from lymph nodes remained unproven.

V lost 1 base to trimming and J lost 11 bases, with 20 bases between them. CDR1 and CDR2 (germline): SGHRS, YFSETQ. The CDR3 runs 15 residues. Via MiXCR, TCRdb re-called the multiplex PCR reads, giving one row per CDR3 protein. This table holds about 200,000 distinct CDR3 sequences, around 29% found once. Axillary draining lymph nodes of breast cancer patients supplied the node samples. The chain links TRBV5-1 to TRBJ2-3; TRBD1 is a possible D gene (6 bases). The sample consisted of axillary lymph node tissue. The TCR was taken from a female donor with breast cancer. Some clones in this sample may be carry-over from other donors' samples. The CDR3 nucleotides are TGCGCCAGCAGCTTGTTCGGGGACACGGGGAGTGAGCAGTATTTT. It encodes CASSLFGDTGSEQYF.